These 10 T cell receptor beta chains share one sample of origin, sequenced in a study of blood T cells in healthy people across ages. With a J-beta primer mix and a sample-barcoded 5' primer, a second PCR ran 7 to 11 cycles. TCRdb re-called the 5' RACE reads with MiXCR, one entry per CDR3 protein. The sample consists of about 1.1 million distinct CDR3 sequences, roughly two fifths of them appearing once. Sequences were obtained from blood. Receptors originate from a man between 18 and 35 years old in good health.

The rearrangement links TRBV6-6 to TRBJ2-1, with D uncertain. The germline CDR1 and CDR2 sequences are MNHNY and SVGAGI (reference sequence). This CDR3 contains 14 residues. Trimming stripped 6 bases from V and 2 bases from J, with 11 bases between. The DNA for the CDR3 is TGTGCCAGCAGGACTGGAGACACCTACAATGAGCAGTTCTTC. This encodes CASRTGDTYNEQFF.

This CDR3 reads CASSLGVVRGGEQYF. The CDR3 DNA sequence: TGTGCCAGCAGCTTAGGTGTCGTCAGGGGAGGCGAGCAGTACTTC. This chain links TRBV7-8 with TRBJ2-7; D is perhaps TRBD1 or TRBD2 (6 bases each). CDR1 and CDR2 from the germline V gene are SGHVS and FQNEAQ. The CDR3 covers 15 residues. V dropped 1 base and J dropped 6 bases, with 16 bases sitting between them.

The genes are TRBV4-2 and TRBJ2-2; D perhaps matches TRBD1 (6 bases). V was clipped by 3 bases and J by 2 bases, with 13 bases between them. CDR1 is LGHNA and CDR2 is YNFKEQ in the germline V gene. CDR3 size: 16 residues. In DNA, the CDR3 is TGTGCCAGCAGCCAGCCAACAGGGCTAAACACCGGGGAGCTGTTTTTT. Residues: CASSQPTGLNTGELFF.

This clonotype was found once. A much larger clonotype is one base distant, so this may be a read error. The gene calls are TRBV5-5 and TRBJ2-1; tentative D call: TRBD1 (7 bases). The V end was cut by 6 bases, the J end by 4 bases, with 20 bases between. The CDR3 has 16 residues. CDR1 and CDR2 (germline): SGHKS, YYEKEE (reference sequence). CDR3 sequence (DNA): TGTGCCAGCAACTTTTGGGCCAGGGGGAGGTACAATGAGCAGTTCTTC. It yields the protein CASNFWARGRYNEQFF. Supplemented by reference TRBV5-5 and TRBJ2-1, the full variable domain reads DAGVTQSPTHLIKTRGQQVTLRCSPISGHKSVSWYQQVLGQGPQFIFQYYEKEERGRGNFPDRFSARQFPNYSSELNVNALLLGDSALYLCASNFWARGRYNEQFFGPGTRLTVL.

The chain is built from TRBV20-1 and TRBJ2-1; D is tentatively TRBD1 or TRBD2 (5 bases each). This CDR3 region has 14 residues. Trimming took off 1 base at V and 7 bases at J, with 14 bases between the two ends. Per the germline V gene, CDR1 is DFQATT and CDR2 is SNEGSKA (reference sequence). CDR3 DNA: TGCAGTGCTAGAGTCGGGACGGCCAAGAATGAGCAGTTCTTC. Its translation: CSARVGTAKNEQFF.

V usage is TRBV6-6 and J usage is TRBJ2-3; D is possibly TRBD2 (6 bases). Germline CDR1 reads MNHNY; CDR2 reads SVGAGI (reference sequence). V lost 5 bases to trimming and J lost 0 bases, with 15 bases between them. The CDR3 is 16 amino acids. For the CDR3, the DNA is TGTGCCAGCAGTGGACGCGGGACCCCTAGCACAGATACGCAGTATTTT. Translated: CASSGRGTPSTDTQYF.

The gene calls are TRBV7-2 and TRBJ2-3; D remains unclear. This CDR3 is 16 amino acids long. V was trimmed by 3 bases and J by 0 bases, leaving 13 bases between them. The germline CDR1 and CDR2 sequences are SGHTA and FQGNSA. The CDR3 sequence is CASSFVDGLSTDTQYF. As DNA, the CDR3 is TGTGCCAGCAGCTTCGTCGACGGCCTTAGCACAGATACGCAGTATTTT.

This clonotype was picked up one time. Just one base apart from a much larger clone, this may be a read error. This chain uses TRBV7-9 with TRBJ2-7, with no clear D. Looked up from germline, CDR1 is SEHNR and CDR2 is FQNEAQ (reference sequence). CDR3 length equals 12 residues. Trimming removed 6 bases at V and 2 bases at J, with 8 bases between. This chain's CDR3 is CASRSITYEQYF. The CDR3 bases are TGTGCCAGCAGGTCTATTACCTACGAGCAGTACTTC.

CDR3 residues: CSAVQGLQNIQYF. In nucleotides, the CDR3 is TGCAGTGCAGTACAGGGGCTCCAGAACATTCAGTACTTC. The rearrangement joins TRBV20-1 to TRBJ2-4, with 7 bases fitting TRBD1. CDR1 and CDR2 (germline): DFQATT, SNEGSKA (reference sequence). Germline trimming cut 6 bases from V and 7 bases from J; bases unmatched to any gene: 9. The CDR3 has 13 amino acids.

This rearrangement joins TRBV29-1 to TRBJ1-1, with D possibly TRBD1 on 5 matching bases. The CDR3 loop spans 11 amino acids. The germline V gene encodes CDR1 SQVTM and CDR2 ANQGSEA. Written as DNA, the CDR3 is TGCGGCTGGCAGGGTCAAACTGAAGCTTTCTTT. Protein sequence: CGWQGQTEAFF. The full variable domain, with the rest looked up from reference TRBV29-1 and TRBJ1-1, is SAVISQKPSRDICQRGTSLTIQCQVDSQVTMMFWYRQQPGQSLTLIATANQGSEATYESGFVIDKFPISRPNLTFSTLTVSNMSPEDSSIYLCGWQGQTEAFFGQGTRLTVV.